The source of this T cell receptor beta chain is a study of shared clonotypes between healthy human individuals. Study as a whole: A donor's plate count was three for CD4 naive and three for CD4 memory; CD8 naive had two and CD8 memory one.

TCRdb's table, derived via immunoSEQ multiplex PCR, lists solely in-frame clones and lacks some. In the table there are about 1.1 million clones, around 78% of which are singletons. The V gene's germline CDR1 is SQVTM and CDR2 ANQGSEA. The CDR3 runs 11 residues. V was cut by 6 bases and J by 8 bases, with 13 bases left in between. The sequence was obtained from a man between 18 and 35 years old in good health. Some clones in this sample may be carry-over from other donors' samples. The chain links TRBV29-1 to TRBJ1-2, with a weak D call TRBD1 (5 bases). The sample was memory CD4+ T cells from PBMCs. Subset given: CD45RA-negative fraction. CDR3 sequence reads: CSVDLEGGYTF. The CDR3 region has the DNA TGCAGCGTGGACTTAGAGGGGGGCTACACCTTC.